Below are 22 T cell receptor beta chains sequenced from a single sample in a study of read filtering for tumor transcriptome and immune sequencing. The library was built from around 380 ng RNA with molecular barcoded adaptors for alpha/delta and beta/gamma chains. TCRdb itself ran the reads through MiXCR, one entry per CDR3 protein. The table records approximately 150,000 distinct CDR3 sequences, roughly 13% of them present only once. Sequencing was done on a sample of a population of CD138-negative cells sorted from bone marrow. The receptors were gathered from a donor over 35 with multiple myeloma.

At least ten counts were recorded for this clonotype. V and J are TRBV29-1 and TRBJ2-1; no clear D. This CDR3 comprises 11 residues. Looked up from germline, CDR1 is SQVTM and CDR2 is ANQGSEA. V dropped 7 bases and J dropped 3 bases, with 7 bases sitting between them. This chain's CDR3 is CSADFYNEQFF. CDR3 sequence (DNA): TGCAGCGCTGATTTCTACAATGAGCAGTTCTTC.

About this clonotype itself: With a much larger clone just one base away, this may be a read error. V is TRBV7-3 and J is TRBJ2-3; possible D gene TRBD1, 6 bases. Trimming cost V 5 bases and J 6 bases, with 18 bases left between them. Germline V lookup: CDR1 SGHTA, CDR2 FQGTGA. The length of the CDR3 is 15 residues. CDR3 in amino acids: CASSQDSRFRDTQYF. The CDR3 nucleotides are TGTGCCAGCAGCCAGGACAGCCGTTTCAGGGATACGCAGTATTTT.

This clonotype was counted once. The chain combines TRBV5-1 with TRBJ2-3; no definite D call. CDR3 length: 15 residues. Germline lookup yields CDR1 SGHRS and CDR2 YFSETQ. V shed 0 bases and J shed 1 base, with 9 bases lying between them. The CDR3 DNA follows: TGCGCCAGCAGCTTGGAGGGCGCCCGCACAGATACGCAGTATTTT. Translating gives CASSLEGARTDTQYF.

There are many counts of this clonotype. J is TRBJ2-1 and V is TRBV6-2 or TRBV6-3, with 11 bases aligning to TRBD2. Germline CDR1 and CDR2: MNHEY and SVGEGT. The CDR3 has 15 residues. Trimming took 5 bases from V and 6 from J; bases not matched to a gene: 6. The CDR3 sequence: CASSDGLAGLNEQFF. CDR3 in DNA: TGTGCCAGCAGTGACGGACTAGCGGGCCTCAATGAGCAGTTCTTC.

In this sample, this clonotype turned up a few times. CDR3 DNA sequence: TGTGCCAGCTCACCGTTGGGGGGGCTTGTGTTGAACACTGAAGCTTTCTTT. This encodes CASSPLGGLVLNTEAFF. The J gene is TRBJ1-1, the V gene TRBV18; D perhaps matches TRBD1 (6 bases). Germline CDR1 and CDR2: KGHSH and LQKENI. V was clipped by 3 bases and J by 0 bases, with 17 bases between them. The CDR3 covers 17 residues.

This clonotype was recorded many times. DNA for the CDR3: TGCAGTGCTAGCGTGACAGGGGGCCTAGCCAAAAACATTCAGTACTTC. As protein: CSASVTGGLAKNIQYF. The chain employs TRBV20-1 and TRBJ2-4; 10 nucleotides match TRBD1. Germline lookup yields CDR1 DFQATT and CDR2 SNEGSKA (reference sequence). The CDR3 runs to 16 residues. V shed 3 bases and J 0 bases; nucleotides not matched to a gene: 5.

This clonotype was observed many times. The J gene is TRBJ2-5, the V gene TRBV19; TRBD2 matches at 10 bases. The V and J ends lost 9 bases and 2 bases, in that order; junction bases with no gene match: 6. CDR3 length equals 14 residues. Germline loops: CDR1 LNHDA, CDR2 SQIVND (reference sequence). The CDR3 is CASRTSGLQETQYF. The CDR3 DNA follows: TGTGCCAGCCGGACTAGCGGACTACAAGAGACCCAGTACTTC.

This clonotype was recorded at least ten times. The CDR3 DNA is TGTGCCAGCAGCGGCCCCGGGACCGTCTCCTACAATGAGCAGTTCTTC. It is translated as CASSGPGTVSYNEQFF. The J gene is TRBJ2-1, the V gene TRBV7-9; either TRBD1 or TRBD2 may fit D (5 bases each). The V gene lost 5 bases and the J gene lost 0 bases, with 14 bases spanning the gap. The CDR3 extends over 16 amino acids. Germline V gene data show CDR1 as SEHNR and CDR2 as FQNEAQ (reference sequence).

Worth noting for this clonotype: A read error is possible here, since a much larger clone lies one base away. The chain couples TRBV12-3 or TRBV12-4 to TRBJ2-7; the match to TRBD2 covers 11 bases. The CDR3 spans 12 residues. CDR3 bases: TGTGTCAGCACCGGGACTAGCGGAGAGCAGTACTTC. It yields the protein CVSTGTSGEQYF.

This clonotype was detected only a few times. A much larger clone differs by one base, so this may be a read error. The gene calls are TRBV4-1 and TRBJ1-2; possible D gene TRBD1, 6 bases. The CDR3 sequence is 16 residues long. The germline gives CDR1 MGHRA, CDR2 YSYEKL. With 3 bases removed from V and 4 bases from J, the gap between germline ends came to 18 bases. The CDR3 DNA follows: TGCGCCAGCAGCCACAAGAACCGGGACACCAGCTATGGCTACACCTTC. This gives the protein CASSHKNRDTSYGYTF.

This clonotype was detected a few times. The rearrangement joins TRBV19 to TRBJ2-4; D assignment may be TRBD1 or TRBD2 (6 bases each). V lost 6 bases and J lost 1, with 16 bases in between. CDR1 and CDR2 (germline): LNHDA, SQIVND (reference sequence). The CDR3 runs to 16 residues. The CDR3 sequence: CASRVGGTAAKNIQYF. CDR3 in DNA: TGTGCCAGTAGAGTGGGGGGCACGGCGGCCAAAAACATTCAGTACTTC.

This clonotype was detected only a few times. The chain is built from TRBV6-6 and TRBJ2-1; D assignment may be TRBD1 or TRBD2 (6 bases each). Trimming stripped 6 bases from V and 7 bases from J, with 22 bases between. The V gene's germline CDR1 is MNHNY and CDR2 SVGAGI (reference sequence). CDR3 length: 16 residues. CDR3 loop: CASSYGDSGVWNEQFF. The CDR3 nucleotides are TGTGCCAGCAGCTACGGGGACTCAGGGGTTTGGAATGAGCAGTTCTTC.

This clonotype was observed many times. This chain connects TRBV20-1 to TRBJ1-2, with a tentative D call TRBD1 (5 bases). CDR1 and CDR2 (germline): DFQATT, SNEGSKA (reference sequence). Between the trimmed V and J ends, which lost 6 bases and 2 bases, there was a span of 16 bases. The CDR3 sequence is 14 residues long. The CDR3 nucleotides are TGCAGTGCCTCCGGGACTGGACCAAACTATGGCTACACCTTC. Protein: CSASGTGPNYGYTF.

This clonotype was picked up a small number of times. Being one base from a much bigger clone, this may be a read error. The genes are TRBV6-2 or TRBV6-3 and TRBJ2-1; D unclear. This CDR3 region has 16 residues. CDR1 and CDR2 from the germline V gene are MNHEY and SVGEGT. Here the CDR3 DNA reads TGTGCCGGCAGTTACTCGAAGGTCCTTGGGTTAAATGAGCAGTTCTTC. It encodes CAGSYSKVLGLNEQFF.

This clonotype was counted ten times or more. The rearrangement links TRBV24-1 to TRBJ2-3; D gene uncertain. CDR3 length: 15 amino acids. In germline, CDR1 is KGHDR, CDR2 SFDVKD. Trimming took 4 bases from V and 4 from J, leaving 14 bases between them. In DNA, the CDR3 is TGTGCCACCAGTGACGGTCTAGATGGACCAGATACGCAGTATTTT. Translating gives CATSDGLDGPDTQYF.

This clonotype showed up many times. V gene TRBV20-1 combines with J gene TRBJ1-1; unclear D gene. The ends were cut back, 6 bases at V and 1 base at J, with 6 bases in the middle. Germline CDR1 DFQATT, CDR2 SNEGSKA (reference sequence). This CDR3 is built from 11 residues. CDR3 nucleotides: TGCAGTGCCCCCTCGAACACTGAAGCTTTCTTT. As protein: CSAPSNTEAFF.

This clonotype was counted many times. This chain uses TRBV20-1 with TRBJ1-1, with D possibly TRBD1 on 5 matching bases. Trimming shortened V by 6 bases and J by 5 bases, and 10 bases separated the two germline ends. The CDR3 sequence is 11 residues long. CDR1 and CDR2 (germline): DFQATT, SNEGSKA (reference sequence). CDR3 DNA sequence: TGCAGTGCCGTAGGGGAAACTGAAGCTTTCTTT. Translation: CSAVGETEAFF.

This clonotype was detected many times. The chain is built from TRBV7-2 and TRBJ2-1; 9 bases align to TRBD2. This CDR3 has 16 amino acids. Germline-derived CDR1 and CDR2 are SGHTA and FQGNSA. Trimming removed 3 bases from V and 6 bases from J; junction bases left unmatched: 9. CDR3: CASSLAPGLARNEQFF. The CDR3 DNA sequence: TGTGCCAGCAGCTTGGCTCCGGGACTAGCCCGCAATGAGCAGTTCTTC.

This clonotype was counted at least ten times. The chain joins TRBV6-2 or TRBV6-3 to TRBJ2-1; 12 bases align to TRBD2. The ends lost 2 bases at V and 10 bases at J; junction bases unmatched: 6. The CDR3 runs to 15 residues. The germline V gene encodes CDR1 MNHEY and CDR2 SVGEGT. The DNA for the CDR3 is TGTGCCAGCAGTTACCTTGGACTAGCGGGATTAGAGCAGTTCTTC. Translating gives CASSYLGLAGLEQFF.

V gene TRBV7-9 combines with J gene TRBJ2-7, with D tentatively TRBD2 (5 bases). The germline V gene has CDR1 SEHNR and CDR2 FQNEAQ (reference sequence). V lost 2 bases and J 6 bases, leaving 17 bases between the germline ends. The CDR3 contains 15 residues. The DNA of the CDR3 is TGTGCCAGCAGCTTAATGCCTAGCTGGGCAGGCGAGCAGTACTTC. Translated: CASSLMPSWAGEQYF.

This clonotype was observed a few times. The chain carries TRBV30 and TRBJ1-1, with D hard to call. V lost 1 base, J lost 6 bases, and 15 bases lay in between. The CDR3 spans 14 residues. Germline CDR1 is GTSNPN and CDR2 is SVGIG (reference sequence). The CDR3 spells CAWSAGSLVAEAFF. CDR3 nucleotides: TGTGCCTGGAGTGCAGGATCCCTTGTGGCTGAAGCTTTCTTT.

The rearrangement links TRBV6-6 to TRBJ2-7, with TRBD2 matching over 12 bases. The V and J ends lost 5 bases and 4 bases, in that order; junction bases with no gene match: 6. Germline V gene sequence: CDR1 MNHNY, CDR2 SVGAGI (reference sequence). The CDR3 runs to 15 residues. CDR3 residues: CASSNRGLAGYEQYF. CDR3 in DNA: TGTGCCAGCAGTAACCGTGGACTAGCGGGGTACGAGCAGTACTTC.